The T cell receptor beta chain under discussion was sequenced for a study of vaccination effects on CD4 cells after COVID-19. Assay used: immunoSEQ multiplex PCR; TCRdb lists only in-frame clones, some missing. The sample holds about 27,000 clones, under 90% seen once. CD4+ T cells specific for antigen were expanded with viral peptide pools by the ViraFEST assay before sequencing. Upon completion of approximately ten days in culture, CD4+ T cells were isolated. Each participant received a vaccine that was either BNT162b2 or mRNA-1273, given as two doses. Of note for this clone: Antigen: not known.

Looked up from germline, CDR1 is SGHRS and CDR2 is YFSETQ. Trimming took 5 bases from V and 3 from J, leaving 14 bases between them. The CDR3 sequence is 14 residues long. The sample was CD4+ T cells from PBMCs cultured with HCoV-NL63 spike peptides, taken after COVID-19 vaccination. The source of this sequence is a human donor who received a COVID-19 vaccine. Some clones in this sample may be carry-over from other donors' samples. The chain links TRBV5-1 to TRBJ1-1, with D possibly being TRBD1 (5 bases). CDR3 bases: TGCGCCAGCAGTCCCTGGGGCAGGGACACTGAAGCTTTCTTT. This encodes CASSPWGRDTEAFF.